Listed here are 22 T cell receptor beta chains from one sample, sequenced in a study of blood T cell repertoires in COVID-19. The assay was immunoSEQ multiplex PCR, and TCRdb's table has in-frame clones only and misses some. This sample carries about 210,000 clones, around 80% of them seen once, and the ten largest clones take under 8.5%. The specimen sequenced was peripheral blood. The receptor set was obtained from a woman aged 65 to 85 with acute or convalescent COVID-19.

This clone was counted only a few times. The rearrangement links TRBV7-9 to TRBJ2-7; weak D call: TRBD1 (5 bases). The germline gives CDR1 SEHNR, CDR2 FQNEAQ (reference sequence). CDR3 length: 15 residues. The V end lost 1 base, the J end lost 3 bases, and 13 bases lay between the germline ends. The CDR3 spells CASSLGDFQGYEQYF. In DNA, the CDR3 is TGTGCCAGCAGCTTAGGAGATTTCCAGGGCTACGAGCAGTACTTC.

This rearrangement joins TRBV18 to TRBJ1-3, with D possibly being TRBD1 (5 bases). With 4 bases removed from V and 0 bases from J, the gap between germline ends came to 10 bases. CDR3 length: 15 amino acids. CDR1 and CDR2 from the germline V gene are KGHSH and LQKENI. The CDR3 is CASSLRQSSGNTIYF. The CDR3, as DNA: TGTGCCAGCTCACTTCGACAGTCCTCTGGAAACACCATATATTTT.

Of note for this clone: The same CDR3 arises from other DNA sequences in this sample as well. The chain uses TRBV9 and TRBJ2-3; 7 bases line up with TRBD2. The trim removed 4 bases at V and 3 bases at J, leaving 5 bases unmatched. The CDR3 is made up of 14 amino acids. Germline V gene data show CDR1 as SGDLS and CDR2 as YYNGEE. The CDR3 region has the DNA TGTGCCAGCAGCCCCAGGGACTATACAGATACGCAGTATTTT. It specifies CASSPRDYTDTQYF.

The chain has TRBV9 and TRBJ2-1; 9 bases align to TRBD2. Germline values: CDR1 SGDLS, CDR2 YYNGEE. The V segment lost 2 bases and the J segment 9 bases; nucleotides outside the gene matches: 6. The CDR3 length is 14 residues. CDR3 DNA sequence: TGTGCCAGCAGCGTGCGGGGGGGGCCTAGTGAGCAGTTCTTC. It encodes CASSVRGGPSEQFF.

This CDR3 is CASSQTYRGTNTGELFF. CDR3 bases: TGCGCCAGCAGCCAAACTTACCGCGGAACGAACACCGGGGAGCTGTTTTTT. J is TRBJ2-2 and V is TRBV4-3, with unresolved D. CDR1 LGHNA and CDR2 YSLEER come from the germline V gene. Trimming took 2 bases from V and 0 from J, leaving 13 bases between them. This CDR3 is built from 17 residues.

This chain connects TRBV20-1 to TRBJ2-5; no reliable D call. The ends were cut back, 6 bases at V and 5 bases at J, with 10 bases in the middle. This CDR3 is built from 11 residues. Germline CDR1 reads DFQATT; CDR2 reads SNEGSKA (reference sequence). In nucleotides, the CDR3 is TGCAGTGCCTCAGTTGGCGAGACCCAGTACTTC. This translates into CSASVGETQYF.

This chain uses TRBV6-6 with TRBJ2-5; 9 bases match TRBD1. J lost 4 bases, V lost 6 bases, and 9 bases had no gene match. This CDR3 contains 15 residues. The V gene's germline CDR1 is MNHNY and CDR2 SVGAGI (reference sequence). The CDR3 region has the DNA TGTGCCAGCAGCCCTGAACAGGGGGCGGGAGAGACCCAGTACTTC. This encodes CASSPEQGAGETQYF.

The V and J genes are TRBV18 and TRBJ1-2; tentative D call: TRBD1 (6 bases). V lost 3 bases to trimming and J lost 8 bases, with 22 bases between them. Germline assignment: CDR1 KGHSH and CDR2 LQKENI. CDR3 length: 16 amino acids. The CDR3 is CASSPNQGTNLGGYTF. The CDR3 DNA sequence: TGTGCCAGCTCACCGAACCAGGGGACAAACTTGGGGGGCTACACCTTC.

The chain employs TRBV6-6 and TRBJ2-3; D may be TRBD2 (5 bases). Trimming shortened V by 5 bases and J by 2 bases, and 8 bases separated the two germline ends. The CDR3 loop spans 13 amino acids. Germline values: CDR1 MNHNY, CDR2 SVGAGI (reference sequence). CDR3 nucleotides: TGTGCCAGCAGTCTCCGGGACACAGATACGCAGTATTTT. Its protein is CASSLRDTDTQYF.

This chain joins TRBV6-2 or TRBV6-3 and TRBJ1-1; D is unresolved. From germline, CDR1 is MNHEY and CDR2 SVGEGT. Trimming took off 3 bases at V and 3 bases at J, with 14 bases between the two ends. The CDR3 loop spans 15 amino acids. CDR3 sequence reads: CASSYGADGHTEAFF. The DNA for the CDR3 is TGTGCCAGCAGTTATGGAGCCGACGGCCACACTGAAGCTTTCTTT.

This clone was observed a handful of times. The chain couples TRBV20-1 to TRBJ1-2; TRBD1 aligns across 7 bases. With 3 bases clipped from V and 4 bases from J, the junction kept 14 bases outside the gene matches. This CDR3 is 16 amino acids long. Germline V gene data show CDR1 as DFQATT and CDR2 as SNEGSKA (reference sequence). The CDR3 nucleotides are TGCAGTGCTAGTTCTTACCTCGGGACAGCAACCTATGGCTACACCTTC. Amino acid sequence: CSASSYLGTATYGYTF.

The CDR3, as DNA: TGTGCCACCAGTGATTCAACTGAGATCAACGAGCAGTACTTC. Its protein is CATSDSTEINEQYF. The chain employs TRBV24-1 and TRBJ2-7; D is uncertain. This CDR3 contains 14 residues. V shed 2 bases and J shed 5 bases, with 12 bases lying between them. Germline V gives CDR1 KGHDR, CDR2 SFDVKD.

The rearrangement joins TRBV6-5 to TRBJ2-3, with TRBD1 matching 9 bases. Germline V lookup: CDR1 MNHEY, CDR2 SVGAGI. V gave up 6 bases and J gave up 1 base; unmatched junction bases: 5. The CDR3 runs to 15 residues. CDR3 protein: CASSRTGDRTDTQYF. DNA of the CDR3: TGTGCCAGCAGCCGGACAGGGGATCGCACAGATACGCAGTATTTT.

The chain uses TRBV6-1 and TRBJ1-2; D may be TRBD1 (6 bases). CDR1 and CDR2 (germline): MNHNS, SASEGT. V was cut by 1 base and J by 4 bases, with 13 bases left in between. The CDR3 has 15 residues. The CDR3, as DNA: TGTGCCAGCAGTGAAGGTCAGGGGCCGGGCTATGGCTACACCTTC. It encodes CASSEGQGPGYGYTF.

The CDR3 region has the DNA TGTGCCACCAGTGATCCGGGACAGGGGACCAATGAGCAGTTCTTC. Its translation: CATSDPGQGTNEQFF. V and J are TRBV24-1 and TRBJ2-1, with 10 bases aligning to TRBD1. After removal of 3 bases from V and 6 bases from J, the junction contained 4 bases not matched to a gene. The germline V gene encodes CDR1 KGHDR and CDR2 SFDVKD. CDR3 length: 15 residues.

The chain couples TRBV2 to TRBJ2-5, with 7 bases that match TRBD2. J gave up 5 bases and V 5 bases, and 11 bases lay outside the gene matches. The germline V gene encodes CDR1 SNHLY and CDR2 FYNNEI. CDR3 size: 15 residues. The CDR3 sequence: CASSKRPGRAETQYF. The CDR3 DNA reads TGTGCCAGCAGTAAACGACCAGGGAGGGCGGAGACCCAGTACTTC.

This chain links TRBV9 with TRBJ2-4; 9 bases match TRBD1. V shed 2 bases and J 3 bases; nucleotides not matched to a gene: 9. Germline V gene data show CDR1 as SGDLS and CDR2 as YYNGEE. CDR3 size: 17 residues. CDR3 nucleotide sequence: TGTGCCAGCAGCGTGACGGGGGACAGGGTTGGCAAAAACATTCAGTACTTC. It is translated as CASSVTGDRVGKNIQYF.

The chain uses TRBV12-3 or TRBV12-4 and TRBJ1-5; no clear D. V was pared by 4 bases and J by 6 bases, with 7 bases between. There are 12 residues in the CDR3. The CDR3 DNA reads as TGTGCCAGCAGTTCACAGTTTCAGCCCCAGCATTTT. It codes for CASSSQFQPQHF.

This clone was seen a few times. V and J are TRBV2 and TRBJ2-2, with D perhaps matching TRBD2 (5 bases). Germline CDR1 SNHLY, CDR2 FYNNEI. The V end was cut by 6 bases, the J end by 6 bases, with 8 bases between. The CDR3 length is 12 residues. The chain's CDR3 is CASREVPGELFF. CDR3 bases: TGTGCCAGCAGGGAGGTACCCGGGGAGCTGTTTTTT.

This clone was found once. The chain recombines TRBV9 with TRBJ1-1, with a possible D match to TRBD1 (6 bases). Germline V CDR1 and CDR2: SGDLS, YYNGEE. V lost 3 bases, J lost 1 base, and 10 bases lay in between. The length of the CDR3 is 14 residues. The CDR3 DNA sequence: TGTGCCAGCAGCGAGGGAGGGGGGAACACTGAAGCTTTCTTT. It codes for CASSEGGGNTEAFF.

This clone was found a few times. V usage is TRBV7-2 and J usage is TRBJ1-1; possible D gene TRBD1, 6 bases. CDR1 SGHTA and CDR2 FQGNSA come from the germline V gene. V gave up 5 bases and J gave up 1 base, with 23 bases separating them. The length of the CDR3 is 18 residues. CDR3 residues: CASSPGVQTYIRNTEAFF. The CDR3 coding sequence is TGTGCCAGCAGCCCAGGGGTCCAGACATATATCCGGAACACTGAAGCTTTCTTT.

V is TRBV6-5 and J is TRBJ1-5; 8 bases are shared with TRBD1. V lost 4 bases, J lost 0 bases, and 2 bases stayed unmatched. The CDR3 is 15 amino acids. In germline, CDR1 is MNHEY, CDR2 SVGAGI. The CDR3 coding sequence is TGTGCCAGCAGTTTACAGGGGGATAGCAATCAGCCCCAGCATTTT. Protein sequence: CASSLQGDSNQPQHF.